This TCR beta chain originates from a study of blood T cell repertoires in COVID-19. Looking at the study overall: The study drew acute and convalescent COVID-19 samples from the United States, Italy and Spain. T cells, B-cell-depleted T cells, or PBMCs supplied cDNA or gDNA.

Per the study methods: How many nucleated cells were present was estimated from reference gene primer amplification. The method was immunoSEQ multiplex PCR; TCRdb's version includes in-frame clones alone and lacks a portion of them. That table gives V, J and clone size, and the DNA gave D and trimming. The table lists some 220,000 clones, approximately 84% of them singletons. The CDR3 is made up of 13 amino acids. The V gene's germline CDR1 is GTSNPN and CDR2 SVGIG (reference sequence). V lost 4 bases and J lost 0; bases outside the gene matches: 2. The chain couples TRBV30 to TRBJ1-1, with 7 positions matching TRBD1. Source material: peripheral blood. The TCR was taken from a man aged 45-60 years with acute or convalescent COVID-19. This chain's CDR3 is CAWTDRVNTEAFF. CDR3 in DNA: TGTGCCTGGACCGACAGGGTGAACACTGAAGCTTTCTTT.